These T cell receptor beta chains were read from a single sample in a study of blood T cell repertoires in COVID-19. The data were produced by immunoSEQ multiplex PCR, yet TCRdb's version contains in-frame clones alone and is incomplete. This table holds about 240,000 clones, 82% found once. Sequenced sample: peripheral blood. Receptor source: a woman aged 60-75 years with active or convalescent COVID-19. Both conserved end residues are part of each CDR3. D genes are given only for firm matches. Size is stated for part of the rows, as once, few or many counts, or as a class when the clone is expanded.

j_gene: TRBJ1-6; d_gene: TRBD1; v_gene: TRBV18; abundance: NA; CDR3aa: CASSKRTGGQSPLHF; CDR3nt: TGTGCCAGCTCAAAGAGGACAGGGGGCCAGTCACCCCTCCACTTT
j_gene: TRBJ2-7; d_gene: TRBD1; v_gene: TRBV10-3; abundance: NA; CDR3aa: CAISEPGTGEGYEQYF; CDR3nt: TGTGCCATCAGTGAGCCCGGGACAGGGGAAGGGTACGAGCAGTACTTC
j_gene: TRBJ1-5; d_gene: TRBD1; v_gene: TRBV19; abundance: NA; CDR3aa: CATRDRDNQPQHF; CDR3nt: TGTGCCACCCGGGACAGGGACAATCAGCCCCAGCATTTT
j_gene: TRBJ2-3; d_gene: TRBD2; v_gene: TRBV7-2; abundance: once; CDR3aa: CASSLDTAGGTDTQYF; CDR3nt: TGTGCCAGCAGCTTAGATACAGCGGGGGGCACAGATACGCAGTATTTT
j_gene: TRBJ1-2; d_gene: TRBD1; v_gene: TRBV7-8; abundance: NA; CDR3aa: CASSHYQGDNYGYTF; CDR3nt: TGTGCCAGCAGCCATTACCAGGGGGACAACTATGGCTACACCTTC
j_gene: TRBJ1-4; d_gene: TRBD1; v_gene: TRBV7-9; abundance: few; CDR3aa: CASSFFVGQDNEKLFF; CDR3nt: TGTGCCAGCAGCTTTTTTGTGGGACAGGATAATGAAAAACTGTTTTTT
j_gene: TRBJ1-2; d_gene: TRBD1; v_gene: TRBV12-3/TRBV12-4; abundance: NA; CDR3aa: CAVGTDLGYGYTF; CDR3nt: TGTGCCGTCGGGACAGACCTTGGCTATGGCTACACCTTC
j_gene: TRBJ1-5; d_gene: NA; v_gene: TRBV5-1; abundance: NA; CDR3aa: CASSLGAGNQPQHF; CDR3nt: TGCGCCAGCAGCTTGGGAGCAGGTAATCAGCCCCAGCATTTT
j_gene: TRBJ1-6; d_gene: NA; v_gene: TRBV7-9; abundance: NA; CDR3aa: CASSLENRENSPLHF; CDR3nt: TGTGCCAGCAGCTTAGAAAACAGGGAAAATTCACCCCTCCACTTT
j_gene: TRBJ1-2; d_gene: NA; v_gene: TRBV30; abundance: NA; CDR3aa: CAWTHITPGNSYGYTF; CDR3nt: TGTGCCTGGACCCACATTACTCCGGGAAACTCATATGGCTACACCTTC
j_gene: TRBJ2-7; d_gene: NA; v_gene: TRBV18; abundance: NA; CDR3aa: CASSPFQGGRDEQYF; CDR3nt: TGTGCCAGCTCACCATTTCAAGGGGGAAGGGACGAGCAGTACTTC
j_gene: TRBJ1-1; d_gene: NA; v_gene: TRBV19; abundance: many; CDR3aa: CASSIRGDTEAFF; CDR3nt: TGTGCCAGTAGTATCCGGGGGGACACTGAAGCTTTCTTT
j_gene: TRBJ2-3; d_gene: TRBD2; v_gene: TRBV7-2; abundance: NA; CDR3aa: CASSLGTSGGQDTQYF; CDR3nt: TGTGCCAGCAGCTTAGGGACTAGCGGGGGACAAGATACGCAGTATTTT
j_gene: TRBJ1-2; d_gene: NA; v_gene: TRBV5-1; abundance: NA; CDR3aa: CASSFGGTATPYGYTF; CDR3nt: TGCGCCAGCAGCTTCGGGGGTACCGCGACACCCTATGGCTACACCTTC
j_gene: TRBJ2-1; d_gene: NA; v_gene: TRBV6-5; abundance: NA; CDR3aa: CASSYSTGMVQFF; CDR3nt: TGTGCCAGCAGTTACTCTACAGGGATGGTGCAGTTCTTC
j_gene: TRBJ2-2; d_gene: NA; v_gene: TRBV3-1/TRBV3-2; abundance: NA; CDR3aa: CASSPRQNTGELFF; CDR3nt: TGTGCCAGCAGCCCAAGACAGAACACCGGGGAGCTGTTTTTT
j_gene: TRBJ1-2; d_gene: NA; v_gene: TRBV30; abundance: few; CDR3aa: CAWSMATNYGYTF; CDR3nt: TGTGCCTGGAGCATGGCCACCAACTATGGCTACACCTTC
j_gene: TRBJ1-4; d_gene: TRBD1; v_gene: TRBV18; abundance: NA; CDR3aa: CASSPWTGTNEKLFF; CDR3nt: TGTGCCAGCTCACCCTGGACAGGCACTAATGAAAAACTGTTTTTT
j_gene: TRBJ1-1; d_gene: NA; v_gene: TRBV3-1/TRBV3-2; abundance: NA; CDR3aa: CASSRWGGKNTEAFF; CDR3nt: TGTGCCAGCAGCCGATGGGGGGGCAAGAACACTGAAGCTTTCTTT
j_gene: TRBJ1-2; d_gene: TRBD1; v_gene: TRBV5-1; abundance: NA; CDR3aa: CASSLGTGGTYYGYTF; CDR3nt: TGCGCCAGCAGCTTAGGAACAGGGGGCACATACTATGGCTACACCTTC
j_gene: TRBJ1-5; d_gene: TRBD1; v_gene: TRBV30; abundance: NA; CDR3aa: CAWRGQPNQPQHF; CDR3nt: TGTGCCTGGAGGGGACAGCCGAATCAGCCCCAGCATTTT
j_gene: TRBJ1-5; d_gene: NA; v_gene: TRBV7-9; abundance: NA; CDR3aa: CASSLVDSNQPQHF; CDR3nt: TGTGCCAGCAGCTTAGTAGATAGCAATCAGCCCCAGCATTTT
j_gene: TRBJ1-1; d_gene: TRBD1; v_gene: TRBV7-9; abundance: NA; CDR3aa: CASTTTRDRGTEAFF; CDR3nt: TGTGCCAGCACCACGACCCGGGACAGGGGGACTGAAGCTTTCTTT
j_gene: TRBJ2-7; d_gene: TRBD1; v_gene: TRBV5-1; abundance: NA; CDR3aa: CASSLAGTGYEQYF; CDR3nt: TGCGCCAGCAGCTTGGCTGGGACAGGTTACGAGCAGTACTTC
j_gene: TRBJ1-5; d_gene: NA; v_gene: TRBV30; abundance: NA; CDR3aa: CAWSDQGLGNQPQHF; CDR3nt: TGTGCCTGGAGTGACCAGGGGTTGGGCAATCAGCCCCAGCATTTT
j_gene: TRBJ1-2; d_gene: NA; v_gene: TRBV10-3; abundance: NA; CDR3aa: CAISELQPYGYTF; CDR3nt: TGTGCCATCAGTGAGTTACAGCCGTATGGCTACACCTTC
j_gene: TRBJ2-5; d_gene: NA; v_gene: TRBV7-9; abundance: NA; CDR3aa: CASSPGAGETQYF; CDR3nt: TGTGCCAGCAGCCCTGGAGCCGGGGAGACCCAGTACTTC
j_gene: TRBJ1-2; d_gene: NA; v_gene: TRBV2; abundance: few; CDR3aa: CASMGGGYGYTF; CDR3nt: TGTGCCAGCATGGGGGGAGGCTATGGCTACACCTTC